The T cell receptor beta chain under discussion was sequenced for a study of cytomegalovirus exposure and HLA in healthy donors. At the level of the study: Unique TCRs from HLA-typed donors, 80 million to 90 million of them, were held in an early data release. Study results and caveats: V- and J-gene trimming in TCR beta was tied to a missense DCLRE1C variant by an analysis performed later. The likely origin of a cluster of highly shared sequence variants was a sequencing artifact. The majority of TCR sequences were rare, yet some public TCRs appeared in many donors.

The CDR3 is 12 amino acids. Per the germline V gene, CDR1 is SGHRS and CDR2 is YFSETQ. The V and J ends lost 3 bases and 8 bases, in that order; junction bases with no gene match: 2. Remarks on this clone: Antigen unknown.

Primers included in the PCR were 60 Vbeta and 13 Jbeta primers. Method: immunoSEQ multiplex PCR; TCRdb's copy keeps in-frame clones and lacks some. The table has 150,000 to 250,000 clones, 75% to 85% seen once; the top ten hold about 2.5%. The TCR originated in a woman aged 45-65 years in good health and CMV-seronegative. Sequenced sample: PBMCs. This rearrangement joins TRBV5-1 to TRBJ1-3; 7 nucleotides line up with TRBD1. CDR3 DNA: TGCGCCAGCAGCTCCACAGGGGACACCATATATTTT. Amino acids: CASSSTGDTIYF.